A selection of T cell receptor beta chains follows, all from one sample in a study of cytomegalovirus exposure and HLA in healthy donors. The protocol was immunoSEQ multiplex PCR, while the TCRdb copy is restricted to in-frame clones and leaves out a portion. The table records tens of thousands of clones, about 94% of them present only once. Sequencing was done on a sample of PBMCs. The receptors originated from a man aged 18 to 29 in good health and CMV-seropositive. Both conserved end residues are part of each CDR3. A D gene is named only where the DNA matches it firmly.

length | J | D | V | DNA | CDR3
14 | TRBJ2-2 | - | TRBV5-6 | TGTGCCAGCAGCACGGGACTCCAGGACGGGGAGCTGTTTTTT | CASSTGLQDGELFF
12 | TRBJ2-1 | - | TRBV28 | TGTGCCAGCAGTATGGGGGCGGGTGAGCAGTTCTTC | CASSMGAGEQFF
16 | TRBJ2-1 | TRBD2 | TRBV5-1 | TGCGCCAGCAGCTTCGGGACTAGCGGCTTTTACAATGAGCAGTTCTTC | CASSFGTSGFYNEQFF
17 | TRBJ2-5 | - | TRBV5-1 | TGCGCCAGCAGCTTGGCGGCCGACAGAAAAGGGTTTGGGACCCAGTACTTC | CASSLAADRKGFGTQYF
16 | TRBJ2-7 | TRBD2 | TRBV4-1 | TGCGCCAGCAGCCAGGGGACTAGCGGGGCCACCTACGAGCAGTACTTC | CASSQGTSGATYEQYF
14 | TRBJ2-7 | - | TRBV10-3 | TGTGCCATCCGGGGGGCAGGGGACCCCTACGAGCAGTACTTC | CAIRGAGDPYEQYF
15 | TRBJ1-1 | TRBD1 | TRBV5-5 | TGTGCCAGCCGATGGACAGGGAATCTATACACTGAAGCTTTCTTT | CASRWTGNLYTEAFF
15 | TRBJ1-2 | TRBD1 | TRBV27 | TGTGCCAGCACCCCTTGGGGGACAGGAAACTATGGCTACACCTTC | CASTPWGTGNYGYTF
14 | TRBJ1-1 | - | TRBV5-1 | TGCGCCAGCAATGGTGACAGCCGGAACACTGAAGCTTTCTTT | CASNGDSRNTEAFF
15 | TRBJ2-1 | TRBD2 | TRBV5-1 | TGCGCCAGCAGCAGGGGACTAGCGGTGTACAATGAGCAGTTCTTC | CASSRGLAVYNEQFF
18 | TRBJ2-5 | TRBD2 | TRBV13 | TGTGCCAGCAGCTTAGGGTCGGGACTAGCGGGGGGGCACGAGACCCAGTACTTC | CASSLGSGLAGGHETQYF
16 | TRBJ2-5 | - | TRBV4-1 | TGCGCCAGCAGCCGTGGACAGCCTTCGGGCGGGGAGACCCAGTACTTC | CASSRGQPSGGETQYF